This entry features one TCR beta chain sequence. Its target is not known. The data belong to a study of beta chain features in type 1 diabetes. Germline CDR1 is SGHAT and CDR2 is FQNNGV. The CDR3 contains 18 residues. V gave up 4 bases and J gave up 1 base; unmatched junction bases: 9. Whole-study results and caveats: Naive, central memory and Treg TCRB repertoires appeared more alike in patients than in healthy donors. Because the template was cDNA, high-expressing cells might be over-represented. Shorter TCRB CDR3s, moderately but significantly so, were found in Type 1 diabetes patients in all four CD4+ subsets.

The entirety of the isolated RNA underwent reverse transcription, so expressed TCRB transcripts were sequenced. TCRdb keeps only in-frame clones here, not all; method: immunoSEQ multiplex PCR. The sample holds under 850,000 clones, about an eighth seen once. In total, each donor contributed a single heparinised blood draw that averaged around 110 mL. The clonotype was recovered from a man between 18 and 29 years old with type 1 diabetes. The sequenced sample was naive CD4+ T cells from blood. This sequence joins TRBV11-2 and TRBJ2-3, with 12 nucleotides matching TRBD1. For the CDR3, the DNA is TGTGCCAGCAGCTCCGGGACAGGGGGCGTGAGGGGCACAGATACGCAGTATTTT. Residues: CASSSGTGGVRGTDTQYF.